The 7 T cell receptor beta chains listed next were all sequenced from one sample in a study of long-term antiretroviral therapy in people with HIV. They ran version v3.0 of the immunoSEQ assay at survey level. The protocol was immunoSEQ multiplex PCR, while the TCRdb copy is restricted to in-frame clones and leaves out a portion. Of approximately 20,000 clones in the sample, about 72% were seen once. The material was unsorted PBMCs, obtained less than 1.8 years before starting antiretroviral therapy. These receptors all come from a middle-aged woman with HIV.

The CDR3 nucleotides are TGCGCCAGCAGCTTAGGTAGTACTACTGGGGCCAACGTCCTGACTTTC. This translates into CASSLGSTTGANVLTF. The J gene is TRBJ2-6, the V gene TRBV5-1, with D unclear. Germline V gene data show CDR1 as SGHRS and CDR2 as YFSETQ. Trimming removed 2 bases at V and 2 bases at J, with 11 bases between. This CDR3 has 16 residues.

This chain joins TRBV30 and TRBJ1-1, with D possibly being TRBD1 (6 bases). V lost 2 bases to trimming and J lost 4 bases, with 11 bases between them. CDR1 is GTSNPN and CDR2 is SVGIG in the germline V gene (reference sequence). This CDR3 has 13 residues. CDR3 coding DNA: TGTGCCTGGAGTAAACAGGGAGGCACTGAAGCTTTCTTT. This encodes CAWSKQGGTEAFF. Full variable domain (rest looked up from reference TRBV30 and TRBJ1-1): SQTIHQWPATLVQPVGSPLSLECTVEGTSNPNLYWYRQAAGRGLQLLFYSVGIGQISSEVPQNLSASRPQDRQFILSSKKLLLSDSGFYLCAWSKQGGTEAFFGQGTRLTVV.

The rearrangement uses TRBV20-1 and TRBJ1-2; D call uncertain. The CDR3 is 9 amino acids. The germline V gene encodes CDR1 DFQATT and CDR2 SNEGSKA (reference sequence). Trimming shortened V by 5 bases and J by 14 bases, and 12 bases separated the two germline ends. The CDR3 nucleotides read TGCAGTGCTGCCCCCGGATTTACCTTC. This encodes CSAAPGFTF.

DNA of the CDR3: TGCAGTGCTACAGGCGGCGGGGAGCTGTTTTTT. It is translated as CSATGGGELFF. The chain employs TRBV20-1 and TRBJ2-2, with no clear D. Per germline, CDR1 DFQATT and CDR2 SNEGSKA (reference sequence). This CDR3 contains 11 residues. Trimming removed 4 bases from V and 7 bases from J, with 7 bases in between.

The CDR3 DNA follows: TGTGCCATCAGTGATACAGGGGTCAATCAGCCCCAGCATTTT. Its translation: CAISDTGVNQPQHF. This rearrangement joins TRBV10-3 to TRBJ1-5, with 7 bases fitting TRBD1. V dropped 3 bases and J dropped 3; count of bases not matched to a gene: 2. CDR1 is ENHRY, CDR2 SYGVKD, per germline. The CDR3 has 14 amino acids.

The chain couples TRBV4-2 to TRBJ2-5; unclear D gene. Germline CDR1 reads LGHNA; CDR2 reads YNFKEQ. Between the trimmed V and J ends, which lost 0 bases and 5 bases, there was a span of 19 bases. The CDR3 is made up of 17 amino acids. The CDR3, as DNA: TGTGCCAGCAGCCAAGAAAGGTCGGTGCGACTGGAGGAGACCCAGTACTTC. Its protein product is CASSQERSVRLEETQYF.

V usage is TRBV5-8 and J usage is TRBJ1-2; 9 nucleotides align to TRBD1. This CDR3 has 15 amino acids. Per germline, CDR1 SGHTS and CDR2 YDEGEE. V dropped 1 base and J dropped 4; count of bases not matched to a gene: 5. DNA of the CDR3: TGTGCCAGCAGCTTGAGGGACAGGGACCTCTATGGCTACACCTTC. It is translated as CASSLRDRDLYGYTF.